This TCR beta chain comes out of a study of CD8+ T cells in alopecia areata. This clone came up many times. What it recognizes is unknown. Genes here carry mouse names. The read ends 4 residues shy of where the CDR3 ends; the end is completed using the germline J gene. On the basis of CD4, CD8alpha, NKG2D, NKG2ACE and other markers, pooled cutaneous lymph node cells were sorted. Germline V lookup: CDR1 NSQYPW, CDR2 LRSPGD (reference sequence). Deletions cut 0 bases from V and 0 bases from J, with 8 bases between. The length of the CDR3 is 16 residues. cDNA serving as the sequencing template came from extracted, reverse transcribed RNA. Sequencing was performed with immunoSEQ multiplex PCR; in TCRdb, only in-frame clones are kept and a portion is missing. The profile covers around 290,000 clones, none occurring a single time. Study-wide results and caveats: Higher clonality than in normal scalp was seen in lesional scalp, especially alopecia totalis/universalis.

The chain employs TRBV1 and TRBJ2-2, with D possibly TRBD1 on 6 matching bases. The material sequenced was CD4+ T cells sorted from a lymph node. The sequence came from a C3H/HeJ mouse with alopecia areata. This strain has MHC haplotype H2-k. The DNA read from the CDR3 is TGCACCTGCAGTGCAGAGGGGACATCAAACACCGGG. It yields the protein CTCSAEGTSNTG. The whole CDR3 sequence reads CTCSAEGTSNTGQLYF. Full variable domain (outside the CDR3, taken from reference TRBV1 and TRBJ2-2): VTLLEQNPRWRLVPRGQAVNLRCILKNSQYPWMSWYQQDLQKQLQWLFTLRSPGDKEVKSLPGADYLATRVTDTELRLQVANMSQGRTLYCTCSAEGTSNTGQLYFGEGSKLTVL.